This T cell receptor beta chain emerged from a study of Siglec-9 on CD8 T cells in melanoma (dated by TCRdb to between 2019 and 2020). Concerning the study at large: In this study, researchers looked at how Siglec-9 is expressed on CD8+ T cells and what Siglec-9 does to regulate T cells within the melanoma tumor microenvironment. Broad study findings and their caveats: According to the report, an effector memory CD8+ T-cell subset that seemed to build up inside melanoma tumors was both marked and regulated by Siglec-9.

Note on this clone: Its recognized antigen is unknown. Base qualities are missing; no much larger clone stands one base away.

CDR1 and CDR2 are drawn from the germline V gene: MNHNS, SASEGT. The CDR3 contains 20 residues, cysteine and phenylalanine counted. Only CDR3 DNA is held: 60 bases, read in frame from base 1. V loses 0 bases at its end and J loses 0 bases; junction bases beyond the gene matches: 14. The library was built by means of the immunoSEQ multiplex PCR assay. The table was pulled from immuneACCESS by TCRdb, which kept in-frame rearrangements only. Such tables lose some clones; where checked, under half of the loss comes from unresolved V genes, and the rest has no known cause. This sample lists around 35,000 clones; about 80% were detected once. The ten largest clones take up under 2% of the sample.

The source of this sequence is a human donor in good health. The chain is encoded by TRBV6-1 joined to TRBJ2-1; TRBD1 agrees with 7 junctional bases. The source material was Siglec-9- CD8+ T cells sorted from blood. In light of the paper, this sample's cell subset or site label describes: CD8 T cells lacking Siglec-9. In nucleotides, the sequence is TGTGCCAGCAGTGAAGCGAGAAGGGCCCAGGGGGTCGGCTCCTACAATGAGCAGTTCTTC. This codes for CASSEARRAQGVGSYNEQFF.